The following is a TCR beta chain sequence with its context. The entry originates in a study of blood T cell repertoires in COVID-19. Study-wide background: T cells, B-cell-depleted T cells, or PBMCs provided the cDNA or gDNA that served as material.

Sequencing used immunoSEQ multiplex PCR; TCRdb keeps in-frame clones, though not all of them. The sample comprises about 190,000 clones, 82% of which are singletons, and approximately 7.8% rests with the top ten. Trimming cost V 5 bases and J 10 bases; bases outside gene matches: 8. The CDR3 loop spans 15 amino acids. Germline-derived CDR1 and CDR2 are SGHAT and FQNNGV. The receptor was isolated from a woman aged 60 to 75 with COVID-19, enrolled during active disease. The gene calls are TRBV11-2 and TRBJ1-6; 10 nucleotides match TRBD1. The sample was peripheral blood. The CDR3 nucleotides read TGTGCCAGCAGCCTAAGGGGGACAGGGGAATCACCCCTCCACTTT. Its protein product is CASSLRGTGESPLHF.